The 28 T cell receptor beta chains reported below all come from one sample, sequenced in a study of T cells expressing NK-cell markers. With the 5' RACE reads reprocessed, TCRdb shows one record per CDR3 protein and no DNA. The repertoire shows 200,000 to 300,000 distinct CDR3 sequences; the top ten hold under 0.5%. The sequencing sample was made of blood T cells: a sorted CD56 or NKG2C T cell subset, CD4+ or CD8+ T cells, or bulk PBMC T cells (not recorded which). These receptors originate from a man aged 18 to 29 in good health.

This rearrangement joins TRBV7-2 to TRBJ2-7; with no DNA, the TCRdb D assignment of TRBD1 cannot be verified. This CDR3 is built from 14 residues. Per the germline V gene, CDR1 is SGHTA and CDR2 is FQGNSA. CDR3 sequence reads: CASSLLRGTYEQYF.

This chain connects TRBV20-1 to TRBJ2-5; no DNA is available, so the TRBD2 call from TCRdb remains unchecked. Germline V gives CDR1 DFQATT, CDR2 SNEGSKA (reference sequence). The length of the CDR3 is 12 residues. The CDR3 sequence is CSARREGGTQYF.

The gene calls are TRBV12-3 or TRBV12-4 and TRBJ2-1; TCRdb proposes TRBD1, but this gene call is untestable without DNA. The CDR3 totals 13 residues. CDR3: CASSGPWGGEQFF.

The CDR3 here is CSAPLQGALQETQYF. This sequence joins TRBV20-1 and TRBJ2-5; TCRdb returns TRBD1, unconfirmable since there is no DNA. Looked up from germline, CDR1 is DFQATT and CDR2 is SNEGSKA (reference sequence). The CDR3 contains 15 residues.

V usage is TRBV10-3 and J usage is TRBJ1-3. The CDR3 consists of 14 residues. Germline CDR1 reads ENHRY; CDR2 reads SYGVKD. CDR3 sequence: CAIKGLISGNTIYF.

The chain couples TRBV12-3 or TRBV12-4 to TRBJ2-2; TCRdb outputs TRBD1, but without DNA this stays unchecked. This CDR3 is built from 14 residues. The CDR3 sequence: CATVPGSFTGELFF.

This sequence joins TRBV11-2 and TRBJ1-2. The CDR3 contains 13 residues. Germline values: CDR1 SGHAT, CDR2 FQNNGV. The CDR3 spells CASSLVETHGYTF.

J is TRBJ2-7 and V is TRBV27. Germline loops: CDR1 MNHEY, CDR2 SMNVEV (reference sequence). CDR3 length: 15 amino acids. CDR3 residues: CASSLGSISSYEQYF.

The V call is TRBV4-3, the J call TRBJ2-1. Germline loops: CDR1 LGHNA, CDR2 YSLEER. This CDR3 is built from 15 residues. CDR3 region: CASSQDVSGDNEQFF.

V is TRBV2 and J is TRBJ2-6; TCRdb lists TRBD1, though no DNA is available to test this call. The CDR3 has 19 residues. CDR1 SNHLY and CDR2 FYNNEI come from the germline V gene. The CDR3 protein is CASRPPGRTDISGANVLTF. The full variable domain, rest sourced from reference TRBV2 and TRBJ2-6, is EPEVTQTPSHQVTQMGQEVILRCVPISNHLYFYWYRQILGQKVEFLVSFYNNEISEKSEIFDDQFSVERPDGSNFTLKIRSTKLEDSAMYFCASRPPGRTDISGANVLTFGAGSRLTVL.

The gene calls are TRBV5-6 and TRBJ1-2. The germline CDR1 and CDR2 sequences are SGHDT and YYEEEE. The CDR3 is 15 residues long. This CDR3 reads CASSLEVSVSYGYTF.

CDR3 protein: CASSLTRPSNQPQHF. J is TRBJ1-5 and V is TRBV12-3 or TRBV12-4. This CDR3 has 15 amino acids.

The chain employs TRBV4-3 and TRBJ1-5. The CDR3 is 13 amino acids. Germline V gene data show CDR1 as LGHNA and CDR2 as YSLEER. The CDR3 loop is CASNQEYEQPQHF.

This chain joins TRBV6-6 and TRBJ1-1; no DNA is available, so the TRBD1 call from TCRdb remains unchecked. CDR3 length: 12 amino acids. Germline CDR1 and CDR2: MNHNY and SVGAGI (reference sequence). Here the CDR3 reads CASSSDSYGAFF.

This chain connects TRBV5-4 to TRBJ2-6. This CDR3 is 16 amino acids long. Germline loops: CDR1 SGHNT, CDR2 YYREEE (reference sequence). The CDR3 loop reads CASSFFGRSGANVLTF.

The rearrangement joins TRBV10-3 to TRBJ2-7; TCRdb's D gene call, TRBD1, goes unchecked for lack of DNA. The V gene's germline CDR1 is ENHRY and CDR2 SYGVKD. CDR3 length: 14 amino acids. The chain's CDR3 is CAIMIRAGTYEQYF.

The chain combines TRBV10-3 with TRBJ2-1; TCRdb's D gene call, TRBD1, goes unchecked for lack of DNA. The CDR3 extends over 13 amino acids. CDR1 is ENHRY and CDR2 is SYGVKD in the germline V gene. The CDR3: CAISIQGLDEQFF.

The chain couples TRBV27 to TRBJ1-2; TCRdb picks TRBD1, but there is no DNA to check that call. CDR1 MNHEY and CDR2 SMNVEV come from the germline V gene (reference sequence). The CDR3 is made up of 12 amino acids. The CDR3 loop reads CASREGGYGYTF.

This chain connects TRBV20-1 to TRBJ1-2. The CDR3 is 13 residues long. CDR1 is DFQATT and CDR2 is SNEGSKA in the germline V gene (reference sequence). CDR3 loop: CSARGGENYGYTF.

This chain links TRBV11-2 with TRBJ2-5. The CDR3 is 11 amino acids. The germline V gene encodes CDR1 SGHAT and CDR2 FQNNGV. The CDR3: CASSSIETQYF.

The J gene is TRBJ2-7, the V gene TRBV29-1; TCRdb's assignment of TRBD2 cannot be checked, as there is no DNA. The germline V gene has CDR1 SQVTM and CDR2 ANQGSEA. The CDR3 has 16 amino acids. The CDR3 is CSVEWVGGGHTYEQYF.

The J gene is TRBJ2-4, the V gene TRBV29-1; with no DNA, the TCRdb D assignment of TRBD1 cannot be verified. This CDR3 contains 14 residues. Germline CDR1 and CDR2: SQVTM and ANQGSEA. This chain's CDR3 is CSVSWGQGGNIQYF.

V usage is TRBV9 and J usage is TRBJ2-2; TCRdb calls TRBD2, which cannot be checked without DNA. Germline V gives CDR1 SGDLS, CDR2 YYNGEE. This CDR3 region has 15 residues. The CDR3 loop is CASSAGLAPTGELFF.

The rearrangement uses TRBV20-1 and TRBJ2-6. Germline V lookup: CDR1 DFQATT, CDR2 SNEGSKA (reference sequence). CDR3 length equals 14 residues. The CDR3 region is CSARGSSGANVLTF.

The gene calls are TRBV5-1 and TRBJ1-1; TCRdb gives TRBD1 as the D gene, but with no DNA this cannot be confirmed. Germline CDR1 and CDR2: SGHRS and YFSETQ. This CDR3 has 12 amino acids. CDR3 sequence reads: CASSLGTGEAFF.

CDR3: CASSQDGRGWYEQYF. The V call is TRBV14, the J call TRBJ2-7; TCRdb indicates TRBD1, and absent DNA this call remains unverified. This CDR3 is built from 15 residues. The V gene's germline CDR1 is SGHDN and CDR2 FVKESK.

The chain uses TRBV20-1 and TRBJ1-1. The CDR3 covers 14 residues. Germline V gene sequence: CDR1 DFQATT, CDR2 SNEGSKA (reference sequence). CDR3 amino acids: CSAFGHGGITEAFF.

The rearrangement links TRBV7-9 to TRBJ1-1; the D call of TRBD1 rests on TCRdb alone, since no DNA is present to check it. Germline CDR1 and CDR2: SEHNR and FQNEAQ (reference sequence). The CDR3 extends over 15 amino acids. The CDR3 region is CASSQETGVNTEAFF.